The rows below give T cell receptor beta chains drawn from one sample of a study of vaccination and CD4 T cells after COVID-19. TCRdb independently ran MiXCR on the PCR reads; one entry per CDR3 protein. The sample has 15,000 or so distinct CDR3 sequences; over 55% are singletons. These receptors have no identified antigens. The material was CD4+ T cells from blood, cultured in vitro, obtained after SARS-CoV-2 vaccination. These TCRs come from a human donor who had recovered from COVID-19. The conserved cysteine and the conserved F or W are not part of the CDR3 here. A clone size is listed for some rows: how often the clone was seen (once, few, many), or a class if it is expanded.

J | V | size | CDR3
TRBJ2-7 | TRBV6-1 | once | ASIFGASGSSYEQY
TRBJ1-2 | TRBV2 | . | ASNPGRSYGYT
TRBJ1-1 | TRBV10-3 | few | AISDPLRGTEAF
TRBJ1-1 | TRBV7-2 | . | ASSPLTSNTEAF
TRBJ2-2 | TRBV7-2 | . | ASSLGGRLGELF
TRBJ2-4 | TRBV21-1 | . | ASSKEGGGRNIQY
TRBJ2-7 | TRBV10-3 | . | ASTGGTGAYEQY
TRBJ1-2 | TRBV6-2/TRBV6-3 | . | ASSLSGNYGYT
TRBJ2-5 | TRBV15 | few | ATSRDLGGKETQY
TRBJ2-1 | TRBV6-1 | few | ASSLSLGGPSYNEQF
TRBJ1-1 | TRBV20-1 | . | SAPKLTEAF
TRBJ2-2 | TRBV10-1 | . | ASRQGVTNTGELF
TRBJ1-6 | TRBV2 | few | ASSRDSPKHSPLH
TRBJ1-6 | TRBV19 | . | ASNTGQGGWGSPLH
TRBJ2-7 | TRBV20-1 | . | SAPPSARNPYEQY
TRBJ2-1 | TRBV28 | . | ASRAASYNEQF
TRBJ2-3 | TRBV20-1 | . | SAREMRDTQY
TRBJ2-6 | TRBV5-1 | . | ASSGLSGANVLT
TRBJ1-5 | TRBV7-9 | few | ASSVRGDRSNQPQH
TRBJ1-6 | TRBV7-8 | . | ASSPQDSGGEPLH
TRBJ2-3 | TRBV15 | . | ATSRGGDADTQY
TRBJ2-3 | TRBV7-2 | few | ASSLVAKNTDTQY
TRBJ2-5 | TRBV5-1 | . | ASSLVFGNPGETQY
TRBJ1-1 | TRBV19 | . | ASIGSGQVNTEAF
TRBJ1-5 | TRBV20-1 | few | SATTNVHSNQPQH
TRBJ1-6 | TRBV2 | few | ASRPTRGTNSPLH
TRBJ1-2 | TRBV20-1 | . | SARPDLGGGYT
TRBJ2-3 | TRBV12-3/TRBV12-4 | . | ASSLPRRTDTQY
TRBJ2-5 | TRBV9 | . | ASSRPSETQY
TRBJ1-5 | TRBV6-1 | few | ASRLDGGSNQPQH
TRBJ2-6 | TRBV15 | . | ATSRDNSGANVLT
TRBJ1-4 | TRBV20-1 | . | SASDRVVEKLF
TRBJ2-1 | TRBV6-1 | . | ASSALGGPEQF
TRBJ2-3 | TRBV7-3 | . | ASSSTQGDTQY
TRBJ1-1 | TRBV12-3/TRBV12-4 | . | ASTMGVWNTEAF
TRBJ2-3 | TRBV5-1 | . | ASSLFSGTSTDTQY